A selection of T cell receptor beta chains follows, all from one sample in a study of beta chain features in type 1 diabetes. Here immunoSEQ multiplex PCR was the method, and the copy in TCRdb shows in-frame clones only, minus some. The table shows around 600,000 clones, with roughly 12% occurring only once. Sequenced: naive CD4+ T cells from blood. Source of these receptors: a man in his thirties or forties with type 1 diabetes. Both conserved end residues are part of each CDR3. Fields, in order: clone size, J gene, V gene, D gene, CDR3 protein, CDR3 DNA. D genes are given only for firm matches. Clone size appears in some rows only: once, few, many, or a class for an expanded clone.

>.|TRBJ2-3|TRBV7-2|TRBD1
CASNRMGQSSTDTQYF
TGTGCCAGCAACCGAATGGGACAGTCTAGCACAGATACGCAGTATTTT
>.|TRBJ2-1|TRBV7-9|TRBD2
CASSSRTSGGRREQFF
TGTGCCAGCAGCTCTAGGACTAGCGGGGGAAGAAGGGAGCAGTTCTTC
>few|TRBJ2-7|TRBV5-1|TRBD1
CASSGGTGGAYYEQYF
TGCGCCAGCAGCGGAGGAACAGGGGGCGCTTACTACGAGCAGTACTTC
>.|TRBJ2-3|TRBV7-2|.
CASSRSTDTQYF
TGTGCCAGCAGCCGGAGCACAGATACGCAGTATTTT
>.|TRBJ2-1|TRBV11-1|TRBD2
CASSLEKAGVYNEQFF
TGTGCCAGCAGCTTAGAAAAAGCGGGGGTATACAATGAGCAGTTCTTC
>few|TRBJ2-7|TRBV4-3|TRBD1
CASSLRGTGDEQYF
TGCGCCAGCAGCCTGCGGGGGACAGGGGACGAGCAGTACTTC
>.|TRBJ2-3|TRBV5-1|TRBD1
CASSHGDRMNTDTQYF
TGCGCCAGCAGCCATGGGGACAGGATGAATACAGATACGCAGTATTTT
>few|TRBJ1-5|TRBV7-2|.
CATTVDSNQPQHF
TGTGCCACAACAGTAGATAGCAATCAGCCCCAGCATTTT
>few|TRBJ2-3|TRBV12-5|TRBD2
CASGPPPTSGVSTDTQYF
TGTGCTAGTGGTCCCCCCCCGACTAGCGGGGTGAGCACAGATACGCAGTATTTT
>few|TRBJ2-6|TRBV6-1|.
CASSEGGSGANVLTF
TGTGCCAGCAGTGAAGGAGGCTCTGGGGCCAACGTCCTGACTTTC
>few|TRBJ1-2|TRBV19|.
CASSIDGVNYGYTF
TGTGCCAGTAGTATCGACGGAGTGAATTATGGCTACACCTTC
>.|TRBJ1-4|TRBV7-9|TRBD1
CASSPGTGTGTNEKLFF
TGTGCCAGCAGCCCCGGGACAGGGACGGGAACTAATGAAAAACTGTTTTTT
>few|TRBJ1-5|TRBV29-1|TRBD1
CQGEGNQPQHF
TGCCAGGGGGAGGGCAATCAGCCCCAGCATTTT
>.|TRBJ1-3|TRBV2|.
CASRARQVLSGNTIYF
TGTGCCAGCAGAGCGCGACAGGTCCTCTCTGGAAACACCATATATTTT
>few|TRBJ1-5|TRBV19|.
CASSIAYNQPQHF
TGTGCCAGTAGTATAGCATACAATCAGCCCCAGCATTTT
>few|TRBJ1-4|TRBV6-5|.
CASSYLPGKFNEKLFF
TGTGCCAGCAGTTACTTACCGGGGAAGTTTAATGAAAAACTGTTTTTT
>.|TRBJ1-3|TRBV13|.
CASSPVGGRGNTIYF
TGTGCCAGCAGCCCTGTGGGAGGGCGAGGAAACACCATATATTTT
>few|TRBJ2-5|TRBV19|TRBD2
CASSGTSGETQYF
TGTGCCAGTAGTGGGACTAGCGGGGAGACCCAGTACTTC
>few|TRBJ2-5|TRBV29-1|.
CSVDSVQETQYF
TGCAGCGTTGATTCTGTACAAGAGACCCAGTACTTC
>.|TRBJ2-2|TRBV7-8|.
CASRPVGGNTGELFF
TGTGCCAGCAGACCTGTCGGGGGGAACACCGGGGAGCTGTTTTTT
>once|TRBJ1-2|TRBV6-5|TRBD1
CASSEGTGDGYTF
TGTGCCAGCAGTGAAGGGACAGGGGATGGCTACACCTTC
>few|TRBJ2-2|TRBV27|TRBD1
CASRLTGVTGTGELFF
TGTGCCAGCAGACTCACAGGGGTGACGGGCACCGGGGAGCTGTTTTTT
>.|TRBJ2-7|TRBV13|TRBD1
CASSSEDRGQIYEQYF
TGTGCCAGCAGCTCCGAGGACAGGGGGCAAATCTACGAGCAGTACTTC
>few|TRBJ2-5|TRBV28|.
CASRSAGVHETQYF
TGTGCCAGCAGGTCTGCAGGGGTGCATGAGACCCAGTACTTC
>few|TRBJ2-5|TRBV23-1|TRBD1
CASSQSFASRTGYSETQYF
TGCGCCAGCAGTCAATCGTTTGCGTCTCGGACAGGGTATTCGGAGACCCAGTACTTC
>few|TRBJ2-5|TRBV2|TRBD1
CASSEVGQGMETQYF
TGTGCCAGCAGTGAAGTGGGACAGGGGATGGAGACCCAGTACTTC
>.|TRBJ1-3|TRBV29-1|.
CSVESLSGNTIYF
TGCAGCGTTGAGTCGCTTTCTGGAAACACCATATATTTT
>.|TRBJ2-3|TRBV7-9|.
CASPRADPDTQYF
TGTGCCAGCCCCCGTGCGGATCCAGATACGCAGTATTTT
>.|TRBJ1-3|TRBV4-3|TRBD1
CASSQNIQGAGNTIYF
TGCGCCAGCAGCCAGAACATCCAGGGGGCTGGAAACACCATATATTTT
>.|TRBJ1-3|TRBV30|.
CAWTHLGQPSGNTIYF
TGTGCCTGGACTCACTTAGGACAGCCTTCTGGAAACACCATATATTTT
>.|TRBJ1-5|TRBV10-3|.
CAISESRSSNQPQHF
TGTGCCATCAGTGAGTCAAGGTCAAGCAATCAGCCCCAGCATTTT
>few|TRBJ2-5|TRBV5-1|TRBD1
CASSFGQGGLLGETQYF
TGCGCCAGCAGCTTCGGACAGGGGGGATTACTAGGAGAGACCCAGTACTTC
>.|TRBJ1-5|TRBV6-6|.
CASSRAGGNRNQPQHF
TGTGCCAGCAGCCGCGCGGGCGGGAATCGCAATCAGCCCCAGCATTTT
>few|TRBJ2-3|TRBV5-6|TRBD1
CASSGTGSTDTQYF
TGTGCCAGCAGCGGGACAGGCTCTACAGATACGCAGTATTTT